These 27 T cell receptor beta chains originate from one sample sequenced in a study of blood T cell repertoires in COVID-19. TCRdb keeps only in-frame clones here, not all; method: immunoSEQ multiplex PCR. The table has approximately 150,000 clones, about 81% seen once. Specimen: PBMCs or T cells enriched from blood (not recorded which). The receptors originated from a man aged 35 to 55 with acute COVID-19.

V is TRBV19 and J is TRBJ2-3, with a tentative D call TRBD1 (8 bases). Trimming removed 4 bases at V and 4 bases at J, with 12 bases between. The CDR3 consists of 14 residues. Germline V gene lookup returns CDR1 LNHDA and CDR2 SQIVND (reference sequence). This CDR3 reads CASSTTGGADTQYF. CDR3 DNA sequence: TGTGCCAGTAGTACAACAGGGGGGGCAGATACGCAGTATTTT.

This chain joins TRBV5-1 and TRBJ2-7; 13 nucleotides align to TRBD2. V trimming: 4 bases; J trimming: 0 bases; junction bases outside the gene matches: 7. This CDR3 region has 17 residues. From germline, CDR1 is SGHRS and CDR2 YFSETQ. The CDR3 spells CASSRTSGSEISYEQYF. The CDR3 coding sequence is TGCGCCAGCAGCCGGACTAGCGGGAGCGAGATCTCCTACGAGCAGTACTTC.

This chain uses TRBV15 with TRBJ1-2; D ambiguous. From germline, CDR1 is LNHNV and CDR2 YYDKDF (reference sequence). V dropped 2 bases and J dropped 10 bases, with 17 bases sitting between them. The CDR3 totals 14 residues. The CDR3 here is CATSRTDGDYDYTF. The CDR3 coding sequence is TGTGCCACCAGCAGAACGGACGGTGACTACGACTACACCTTC.

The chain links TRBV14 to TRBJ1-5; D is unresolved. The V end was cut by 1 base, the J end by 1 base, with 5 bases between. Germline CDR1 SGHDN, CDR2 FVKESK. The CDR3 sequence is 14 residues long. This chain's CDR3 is CASSQGGSNQPQHF. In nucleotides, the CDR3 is TGTGCCAGCAGCCAAGGCGGAAGCAATCAGCCCCAGCATTTT.

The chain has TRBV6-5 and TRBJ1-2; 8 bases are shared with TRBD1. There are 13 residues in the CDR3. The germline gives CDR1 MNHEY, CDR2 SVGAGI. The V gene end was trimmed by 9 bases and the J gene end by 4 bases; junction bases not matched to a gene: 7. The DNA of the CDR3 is TGTGCCAGTAACAATGGACAGGGCTATGGCTACACCTTC. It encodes CASNNGQGYGYTF.

In DNA form, the CDR3 reads TGTGCCAGTAGTACAGGGGGCAGGGATGAGCAGTTCTTC. Its protein product is CASSTGGRDEQFF. The chain uses TRBV19 and TRBJ2-1, with 8 bases lining up with TRBD1. CDR1 LNHDA and CDR2 SQIVND come from the germline V gene (reference sequence). The ends lost 4 bases at V and 8 bases at J; junction bases unmatched: 4. This CDR3 is 13 amino acids long.

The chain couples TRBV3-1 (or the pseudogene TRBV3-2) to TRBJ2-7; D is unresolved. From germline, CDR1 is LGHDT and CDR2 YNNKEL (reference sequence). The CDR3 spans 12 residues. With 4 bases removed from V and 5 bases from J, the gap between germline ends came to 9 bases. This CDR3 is CASSPSFHEQYF. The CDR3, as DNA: TGTGCCAGCAGCCCAAGCTTCCACGAGCAGTACTTC.

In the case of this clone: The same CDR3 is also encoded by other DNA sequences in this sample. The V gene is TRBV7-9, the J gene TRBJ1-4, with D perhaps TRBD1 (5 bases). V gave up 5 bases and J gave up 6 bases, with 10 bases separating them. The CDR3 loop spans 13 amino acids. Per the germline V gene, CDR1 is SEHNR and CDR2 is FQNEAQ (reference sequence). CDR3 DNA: TGTGCCAGCAGCCCGCAGGGTTATGAAAAACTGTTTTTT. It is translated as CASSPQGYEKLFF.

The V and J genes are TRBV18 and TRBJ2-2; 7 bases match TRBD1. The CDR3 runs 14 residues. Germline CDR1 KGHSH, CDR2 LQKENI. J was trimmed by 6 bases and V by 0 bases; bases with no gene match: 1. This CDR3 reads CASSPPGTAGELFF. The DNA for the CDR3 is TGTGCCAGCTCACCACCCGGGACAGCCGGGGAGCTGTTTTTT. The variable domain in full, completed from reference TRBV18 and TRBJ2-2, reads NAGVMQNPRHLVRRRGQEARLRCSPMKGHSHVYWYRQLPEEGLKFMVYLQKENIIDESGMPKERFSAEFPKEGPSILRIQQVVRGDSAAYFCASSPPGTAGELFFGEGSRLTVL.

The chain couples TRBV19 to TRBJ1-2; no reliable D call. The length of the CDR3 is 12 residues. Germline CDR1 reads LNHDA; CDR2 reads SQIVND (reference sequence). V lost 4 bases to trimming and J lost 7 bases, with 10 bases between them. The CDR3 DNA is TGTGCCAGTAGTACCGGGGTCAGTGGCTACACCTTC. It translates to CASSTGVSGYTF.

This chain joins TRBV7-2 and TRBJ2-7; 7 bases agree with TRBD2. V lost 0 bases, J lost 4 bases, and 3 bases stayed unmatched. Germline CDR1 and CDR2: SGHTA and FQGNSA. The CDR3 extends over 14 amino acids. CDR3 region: CASSLAGGPYEQYF. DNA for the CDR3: TGTGCCAGCAGCTTAGCGGGAGGGCCTTACGAGCAGTACTTC.

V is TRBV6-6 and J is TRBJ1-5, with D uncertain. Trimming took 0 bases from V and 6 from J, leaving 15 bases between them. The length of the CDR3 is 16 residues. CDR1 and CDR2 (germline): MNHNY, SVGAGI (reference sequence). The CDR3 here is CASSYSRVGSGQPQHF. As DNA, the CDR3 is TGTGCCAGCAGTTACTCGAGGGTGGGGAGCGGTCAGCCCCAGCATTTT.

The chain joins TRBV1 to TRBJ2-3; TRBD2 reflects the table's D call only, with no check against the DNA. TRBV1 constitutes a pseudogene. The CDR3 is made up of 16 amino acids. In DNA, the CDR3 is TGCACCAGCAGCCAAGATATAAGCGGGAGGGTGGATACGCAGTATTTT. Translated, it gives CTSSQDISGRVDTQYF.

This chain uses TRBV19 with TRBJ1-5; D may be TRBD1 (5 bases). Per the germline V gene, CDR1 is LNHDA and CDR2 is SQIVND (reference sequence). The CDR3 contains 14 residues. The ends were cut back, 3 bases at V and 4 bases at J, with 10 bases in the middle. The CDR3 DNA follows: TGTGCCAGTAGTATCGGACGGGGGAATCAGCCCCAGCATTTT. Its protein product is CASSIGRGNQPQHF. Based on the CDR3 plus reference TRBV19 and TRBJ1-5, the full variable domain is DGGITQSPKYLFRKEGQNVTLSCEQNLNHDAMYWYRQDPGQGLRLIYYSQIVNDFQKGDIAEGYSVSREKKESFPLTVTSAQKNPTAFYLCASSIGRGNQPQHFGDGTRLSIL.

The CDR3 sequence: CAWQSDRTQPQHF. CDR3 sequence (DNA): TGTGCCTGGCAATCCGACAGAACTCAGCCCCAGCATTTT. The rearrangement links TRBV30 to TRBJ1-5, with D perhaps TRBD1 (5 bases). Germline CDR1 and CDR2: GTSNPN and SVGIG (reference sequence). V shed 5 bases and J shed 6 bases, with 14 bases lying between them. The CDR3 contains 13 residues.

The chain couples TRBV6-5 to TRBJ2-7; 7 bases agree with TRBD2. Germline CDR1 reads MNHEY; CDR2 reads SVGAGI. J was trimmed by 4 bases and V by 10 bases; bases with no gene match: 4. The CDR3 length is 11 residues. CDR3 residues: CATGGNYEQYF. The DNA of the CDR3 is TGTGCCACCGGGGGGAATTACGAGCAGTACTTC.

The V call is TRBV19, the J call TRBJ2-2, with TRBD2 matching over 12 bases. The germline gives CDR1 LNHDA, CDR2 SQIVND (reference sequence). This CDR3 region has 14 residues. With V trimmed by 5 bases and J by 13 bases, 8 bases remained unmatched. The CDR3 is CASSPRTSGTGLFF. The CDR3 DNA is TGTGCCAGTAGTCCGAGGACTAGCGGGACGGGGCTGTTTTTT.

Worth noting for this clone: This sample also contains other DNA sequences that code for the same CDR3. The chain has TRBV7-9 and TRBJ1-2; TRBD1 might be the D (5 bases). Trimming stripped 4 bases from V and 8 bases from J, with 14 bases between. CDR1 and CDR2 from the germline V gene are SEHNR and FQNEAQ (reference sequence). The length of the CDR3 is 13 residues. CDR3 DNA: TGTGCCAGCAGCTCAGGAGGGGAGGAGGGCTACACCTTC. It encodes CASSSGGEEGYTF.

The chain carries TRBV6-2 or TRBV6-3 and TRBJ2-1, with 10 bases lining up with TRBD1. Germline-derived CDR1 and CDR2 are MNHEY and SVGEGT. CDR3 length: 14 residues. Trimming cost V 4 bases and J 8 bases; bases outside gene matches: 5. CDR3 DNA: TGTGCCAGCAGTTCCTGGACAGGGGGAGATGAGCAGTTCTTC. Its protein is CASSSWTGGDEQFF.

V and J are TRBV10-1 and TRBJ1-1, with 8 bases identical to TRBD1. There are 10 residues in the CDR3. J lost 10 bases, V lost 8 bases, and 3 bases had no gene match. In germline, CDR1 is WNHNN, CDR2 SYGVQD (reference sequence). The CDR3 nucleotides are TGCGCCAGCTTTGGGACAGGAGCTTTCTTT. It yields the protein CASFGTGAFF.

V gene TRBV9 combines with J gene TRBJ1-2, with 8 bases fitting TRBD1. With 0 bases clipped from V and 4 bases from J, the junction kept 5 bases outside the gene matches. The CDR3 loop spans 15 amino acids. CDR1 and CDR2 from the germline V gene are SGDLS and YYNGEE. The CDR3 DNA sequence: TGTGCCAGCAGCGTAGGGGACAGGATCAGCTATGGCTACACCTTC. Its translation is CASSVGDRISYGYTF.

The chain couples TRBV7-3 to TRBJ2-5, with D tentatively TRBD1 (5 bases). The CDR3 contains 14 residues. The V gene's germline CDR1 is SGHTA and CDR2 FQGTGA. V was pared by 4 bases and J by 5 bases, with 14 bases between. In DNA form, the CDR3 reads TGTGCCAGCAGCTCGGACGGACAAAGGGAGACCCAGTACTTC. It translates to CASSSDGQRETQYF.

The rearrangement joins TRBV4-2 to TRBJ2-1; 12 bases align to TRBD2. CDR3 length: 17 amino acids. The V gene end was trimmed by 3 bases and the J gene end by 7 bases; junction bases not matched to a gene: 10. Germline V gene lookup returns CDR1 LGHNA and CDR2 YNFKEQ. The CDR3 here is CASSQAFLAGGVNEQFF. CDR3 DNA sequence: TGTGCCAGCAGCCAGGCCTTCCTAGCGGGGGGGGTTAATGAGCAGTTCTTC.

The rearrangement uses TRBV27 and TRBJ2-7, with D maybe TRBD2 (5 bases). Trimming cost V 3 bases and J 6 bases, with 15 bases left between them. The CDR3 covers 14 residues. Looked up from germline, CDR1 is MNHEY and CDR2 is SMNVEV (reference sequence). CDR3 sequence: CASSFRDRVGEQYF. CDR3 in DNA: TGTGCCAGCAGTTTCCGGGATAGGGTCGGCGAGCAGTACTTC.

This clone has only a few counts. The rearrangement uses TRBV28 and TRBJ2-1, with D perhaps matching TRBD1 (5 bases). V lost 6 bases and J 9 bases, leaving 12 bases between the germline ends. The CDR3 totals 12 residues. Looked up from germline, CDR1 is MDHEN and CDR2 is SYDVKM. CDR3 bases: TGTGCCAGCAGCAATCAGGGTATTGAGCAGTTCTTC. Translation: CASSNQGIEQFF.

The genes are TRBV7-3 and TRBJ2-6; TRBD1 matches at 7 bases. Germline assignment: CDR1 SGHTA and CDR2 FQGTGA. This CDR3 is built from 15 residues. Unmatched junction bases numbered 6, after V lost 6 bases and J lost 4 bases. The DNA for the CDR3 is TGTGCCAGCAGGCGGACAGGACCCGGGGCCAACGTCCTGACTTTC. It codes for CASRRTGPGANVLTF. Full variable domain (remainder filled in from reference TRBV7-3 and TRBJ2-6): GAGVSQTPSNKVTEKGKYVELRCDPISGHTALYWYRQSLGQGPEFLIYFQGTGAADDSGLPNDRFFAVRPEGSVSTLKIQRTERGDSAVYLCASRRTGPGANVLTFGAGSRLTVL.

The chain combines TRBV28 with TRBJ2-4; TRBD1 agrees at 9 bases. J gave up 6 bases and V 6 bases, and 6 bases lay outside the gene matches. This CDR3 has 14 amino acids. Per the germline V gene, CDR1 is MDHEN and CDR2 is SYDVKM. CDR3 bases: TGTGCCAGCAGATTCGACAGGGGGAGAAACATTCAGTACTTC. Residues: CASRFDRGRNIQYF.